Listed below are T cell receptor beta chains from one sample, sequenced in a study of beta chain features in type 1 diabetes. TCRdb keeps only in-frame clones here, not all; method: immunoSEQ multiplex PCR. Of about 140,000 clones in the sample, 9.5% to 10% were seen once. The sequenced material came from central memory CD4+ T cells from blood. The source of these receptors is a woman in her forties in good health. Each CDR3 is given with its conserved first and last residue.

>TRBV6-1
CASIEGQGPNQPQHF
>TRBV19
CASSIVQGGTGELFF
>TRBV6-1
CASKVGSGFSYEQYF
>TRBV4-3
CASSQIRDQETQYF
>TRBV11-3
CASSQGASGPNEQFF
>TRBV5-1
CASSPGLAGLGETQYF
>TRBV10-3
CATRPSRVEETQYF
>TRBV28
CASRRQGTNTEAFF
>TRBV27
CASSSTTVRTYGYTF
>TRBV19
CASSLQGIDGYTF
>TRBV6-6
CASSRQGIRADTQYF
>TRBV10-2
CASSELAPWETQYF
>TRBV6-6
CASSDERGARTGELFF
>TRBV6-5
CASQRRQGRQFF
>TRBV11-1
CASSLAGTSGGREQFF
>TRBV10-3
CAISERGYTEAFF
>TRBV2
CASKLLAGPSGNTIYF
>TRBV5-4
CASSVDSPPYEQYF
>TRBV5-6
CASSLVGGGGYTF
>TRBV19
CASSIIGTGADNEQFF
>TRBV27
CASSFDRGTEAFF
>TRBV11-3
CASSFSGSTDTQYF
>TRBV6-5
CASSQGHGNIQYF
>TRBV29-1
CSVAGDRVNTGELFF
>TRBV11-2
CASSQETQGGAFF
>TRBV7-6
CASSLEQLAYEQYF
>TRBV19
CASSHYNEQFF
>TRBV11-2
CASSFLTGTYNEQFF
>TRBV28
CASSSPRQGAGDTQYF
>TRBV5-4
CASSPIHRDRVRTDTQYF
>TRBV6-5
CASNGRLNSYNEQFF
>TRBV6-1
CASRRTGTGHNGYTF
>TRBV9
CASSVATGHTYEQYF
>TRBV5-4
CASSLDGAGANVLTF
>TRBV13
CASSWDRDYEQYF
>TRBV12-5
CASGLPGQGAGKQFF
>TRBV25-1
CASSEPGGGNTEAFF
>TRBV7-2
CASSSLGQIPYNEQFF
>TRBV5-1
CASSFAGDSPLHF
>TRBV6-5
CASSYYSAGNTIYF